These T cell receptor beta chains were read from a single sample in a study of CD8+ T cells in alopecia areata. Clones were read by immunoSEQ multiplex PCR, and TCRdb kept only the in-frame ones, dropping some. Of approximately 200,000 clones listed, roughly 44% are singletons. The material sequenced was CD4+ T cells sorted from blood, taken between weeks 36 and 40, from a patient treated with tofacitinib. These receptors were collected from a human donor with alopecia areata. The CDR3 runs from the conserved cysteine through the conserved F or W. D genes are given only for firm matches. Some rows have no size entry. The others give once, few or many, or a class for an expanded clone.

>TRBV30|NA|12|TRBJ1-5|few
CAWSGRDQPQHF
TGTGCCTGGAGTGGGAGGGATCAGCCCCAGCATTTT
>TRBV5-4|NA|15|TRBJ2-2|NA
CASSSVEWPPGELFF
TGTGCCAGCAGCTCCGTTGAATGGCCCCCCGGGGAGCTGTTTTTT
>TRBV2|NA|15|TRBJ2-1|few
CASSDDRQGYNEQFF
TGTGCCAGCAGTGATGATAGGCAGGGCTACAATGAGCAGTTCTTC
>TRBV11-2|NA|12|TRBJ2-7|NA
CASSRPNWEQYF
TGTGCCAGCAGCCGACCCAACTGGGAGCAGTACTTC
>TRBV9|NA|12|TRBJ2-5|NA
CASSVAGETQYF
TGTGCCAGCAGCGTAGCTGGCGAGACCCAGTACTTC
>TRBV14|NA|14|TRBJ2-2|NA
CASSQRPNTGELFF
TGTGCCAGCAGCCAAAGGCCAAACACCGGGGAGCTGTTTTTT
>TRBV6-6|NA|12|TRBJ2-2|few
CASTVAAGELFF
TGTGCCAGCACGGTGGCTGCCGGGGAGCTGTTTTTT
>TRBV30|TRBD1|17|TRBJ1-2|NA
CAWSRHSRDRANYGYTF
TGTGCCTGGAGTCGACATTCCCGGGACAGGGCGAACTATGGCTACACCTTC
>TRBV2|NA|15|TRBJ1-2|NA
CASTPGEVIGHGYTF
TGTGCCAGCACTCCCGGCGAGGTCATCGGACATGGCTACACCTTC
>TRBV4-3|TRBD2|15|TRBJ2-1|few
CASSQLAGGPGEQFF
TGCGCCAGCAGCCAACTAGCGGGAGGGCCGGGTGAGCAGTTCTTC
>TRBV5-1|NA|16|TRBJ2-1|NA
CASSFLPKSSYNEQFF
TGCGCCAGCAGCTTTCTTCCGAAGAGCTCCTACAATGAGCAGTTCTTC
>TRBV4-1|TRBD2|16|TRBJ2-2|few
CASRKTSGSNTGELFF
TGCGCCAGCAGAAAGACTAGCGGGTCGAACACCGGGGAGCTGTTTTTT
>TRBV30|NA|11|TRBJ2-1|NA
CAWSRDNEQFF
TGTGCCTGGAGTAGGGACAATGAGCAGTTCTTC
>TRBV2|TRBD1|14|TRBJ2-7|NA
CASSVRPGGYEQYF
TGTGCCAGCAGTGTCCGGCCAGGGGGCTACGAGCAGTACTTC
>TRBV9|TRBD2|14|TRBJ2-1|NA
CASSVGGRENEQFF
TGTGCCAGCAGCGTCGGCGGGAGGGAAAATGAGCAGTTCTTC
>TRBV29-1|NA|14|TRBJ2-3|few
CSARWGFGADTQYF
TGCAGCGCACGATGGGGTTTTGGAGCAGATACGCAGTATTTT
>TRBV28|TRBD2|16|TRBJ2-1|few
CASSFRTSVSLNEQFF
TGTGCCAGCAGTTTCAGAACTAGCGTGAGCCTTAATGAGCAGTTCTTC
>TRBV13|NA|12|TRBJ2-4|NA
CASSVKKNIQYF
TGTGCCAGCAGCGTGAAGAAAAACATTCAGTACTTC
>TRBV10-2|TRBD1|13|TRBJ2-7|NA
CATRQGARYEQYF
TGCGCCACTCGACAGGGGGCTAGGTACGAGCAGTACTTC
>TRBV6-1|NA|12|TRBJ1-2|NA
CASLDRFHGYTF
TGTGCCAGCCTAGACAGGTTTCATGGCTACACCTTC
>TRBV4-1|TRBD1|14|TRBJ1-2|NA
CASSQEGTGVGYTF
TGCGCCAGCAGCCAAGAAGGGACAGGGGTTGGCTACACCTTC
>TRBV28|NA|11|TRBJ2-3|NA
CASSSPDTQYF
TGTGCCAGCAGTTCCCCAGATACGCAGTATTTT
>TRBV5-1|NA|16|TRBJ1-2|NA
CASSLLGQGIGDGYTF
TGCGCCAGCAGCTTATTAGGGCAGGGGATCGGAGATGGCTACACCTTC
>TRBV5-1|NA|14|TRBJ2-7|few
CASSLAPGSYEQYF
TGCGCCAGCAGCTTGGCCCCGGGATCTTACGAGCAGTACTTC
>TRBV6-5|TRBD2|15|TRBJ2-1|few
CASSSTSGSYNEQFF
TGTGCCAGCAGTTCCACTAGCGGCTCCTACAATGAGCAGTTCTTC
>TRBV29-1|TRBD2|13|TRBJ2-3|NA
CSDRQERDFKQYF
TGCAGCGATAGGCAGGAGCGGGACTTTAAGCAGTATTTT
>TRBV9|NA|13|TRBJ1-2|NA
CASSVVENYGYTF
TGTGCCAGCAGCGTAGTTGAGAACTATGGCTACACCTTC
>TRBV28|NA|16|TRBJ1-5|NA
CASSLSPRGGGQPQHF
TGTGCCAGCAGTTTATCTCCCAGGGGAGGAGGGCAGCCCCAGCATTTT
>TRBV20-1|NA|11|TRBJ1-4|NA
CSAYQGEKLFF
TGCAGTGCTTATCAGGGAGAAAAACTGTTTTTT
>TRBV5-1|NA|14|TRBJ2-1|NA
CASSHGRLYNEQFF
TGCGCCAGCAGTCACGGCCGATTATACAATGAGCAGTTCTTC
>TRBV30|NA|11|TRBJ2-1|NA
CAWSVGNEQFF
TGTGCCTGGAGTGTGGGCAATGAGCAGTTCTTC
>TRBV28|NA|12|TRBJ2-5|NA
CASRDTQETQYF
TGTGCCAGCAGGGACACCCAAGAGACCCAGTACTTC
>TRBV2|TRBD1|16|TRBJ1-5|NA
CASRNGQGLANQPQHF
TGTGCCAGCAGAAACGGACAGGGGTTGGCCAATCAGCCCCAGCATTTT
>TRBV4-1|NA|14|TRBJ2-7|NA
CASSQEPFTGFRYF
TGCGCCAGCAGCCAAGAACCTTTTACAGGGTTTCGGTACTTC
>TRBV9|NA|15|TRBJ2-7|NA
CASSVEGGSSYKQYF
TGTGCCAGCAGCGTAGAAGGCGGTAGCTCCTACAAGCAGTACTTC
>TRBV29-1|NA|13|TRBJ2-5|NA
CSCTPGDQETQYF
TGCAGCTGTACCCCGGGGGACCAAGAGACCCAGTACTTC
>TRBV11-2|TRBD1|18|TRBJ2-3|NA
CASSSPSSAGGYTDTQYF
TGTGCCAGCAGCTCCCCGAGTTCGGCAGGGGGCTACACAGATACGCAGTATTTT
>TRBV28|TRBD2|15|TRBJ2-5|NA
CASSLMSGIQETQYF
TGTGCCAGCAGTTTAATGAGCGGGATTCAAGAGACCCAGTACTTC
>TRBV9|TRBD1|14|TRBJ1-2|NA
CASSAQREGAGYTF
TGTGCCAGCAGCGCCCAAAGAGAGGGGGCGGGCTACACCTTC
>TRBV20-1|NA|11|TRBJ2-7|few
CSARNTGEQYF
TGCAGTGCTAGGAATACAGGGGAGCAGTACTTC
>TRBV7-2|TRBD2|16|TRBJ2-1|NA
CASSPPLAGSGHEQFF
TGTGCCAGCAGCCCGCCGCTAGCGGGATCTGGTCATGAGCAGTTCTTC
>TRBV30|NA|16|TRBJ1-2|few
CAWSVGVAAAGYGYTF
TGTGCCTGGAGTGTAGGCGTTGCGGCCGCGGGGTATGGCTACACCTTC
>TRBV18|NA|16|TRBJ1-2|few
CASSPTSGGEGYGYTF
TGTGCCAGCTCACCAACGTCGGGGGGCGAGGGCTATGGCTACACCTTC
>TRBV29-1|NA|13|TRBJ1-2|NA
CSVTDRGKGGYTF
TGCAGCGTTACCGACAGAGGGAAAGGTGGCTACACCTTC